The 10 T cell receptor beta chains reported below all come from one sample, sequenced in a study of naive and memory T cell subsets (dated by TCRdb to the late 2010s). Preparation of the library involved UMI-ligation and nested PCR. The sample was run on an Illumina MiSeq. An equimolar mix of two oligonucleotides covering both TRBC1 and TRBC2 was used as the beta constant-region primer. Four rounds of PCR, combining the SP2 primer with nested alpha and beta constant-region primers, were used to amplify the ligated cDNA. The public sequencing data were trimmed at Q25 with fastp and processed into clonotypes with MiXCR by TCRdb, which kept only in-frame beta chains. Duplicate CDR3 protein sequences are folded into a single record with the most common DNA and genes. The sample contains more than 100,000 distinct CDR3 sequences, roughly 36% of them found a single time. Approximately 0.87% of the sample rests with the top ten.

The specimen was central memory CD4+ T cells from blood. This specimen's cell subset or site label, per the study, means: central memory, CD45RA- CD27+. The source of these receptors is a human donor in good health.

The chain links TRBV11-2 to TRBJ2-7; TRBD2 matches 8 bases. The V and J ends lost 6 bases and 7 bases, in that order; junction bases with no gene match: 8. Looked up from germline, CDR1 is SGHAT and CDR2 is FQNNGV. CDR3 length: 13 amino acids. The CDR3 here is CASREGLVGEQYF. Written as DNA, the CDR3 is TGTGCCAGCAGGGAGGGACTAGTTGGTGAGCAGTACTTC.

The J gene is TRBJ2-4, the V gene TRBV12-5; 11 positions match TRBD1. Germline V gene data show CDR1 as LGHNT and CDR2 as FRNRAP. J lost 3 bases, V lost 6 bases, and 4 bases had no gene match. The CDR3 extends over 15 amino acids. CDR3 region: CASGKGQGVKNIQYF. The CDR3 nucleotides are TGTGCTAGTGGCAAGGGACAGGGGGTCAAAAACATTCAGTACTTC.

In this sample, this clonotype turned up a few times. This chain uses TRBV12-3 or TRBV12-4 with TRBJ2-3; D is ambiguous. The CDR3 runs to 16 residues. Trimming took 6 bases from V and 0 from J, leaving 16 bases between them. In DNA, the CDR3 is TGTGCCAGCAGGCCCCCCCCCCACTCTAGCACAGATACGCAGTATTTT. It is translated as CASRPPPHSSTDTQYF.

This clonotype was counted between two and nine times. The CDR3 loop reads CASSFDASNQPQHF. CDR3 in DNA: TGTGCCAGCAGTTTCGACGCCAGCAATCAGCCCCAGCATTTT. V and J are TRBV12-3 or TRBV12-4 and TRBJ1-5; no reliable D call. V dropped 3 bases and J dropped 1 base, with 7 bases sitting between them. The CDR3 covers 14 residues.

This clonotype was observed a few times. This chain links TRBV20-1 with TRBJ1-5; no firm D call. Germline CDR1 reads DFQATT; CDR2 reads SNEGSKA (reference sequence). This CDR3 is 14 amino acids long. The V gene lost 2 bases and the J gene lost 4 bases, with 12 bases spanning the gap. The CDR3 sequence: CSARPTGGNQPQHF. DNA for the CDR3: TGCAGTGCTAGACCAACGGGAGGGAATCAGCCCCAGCATTTT.

This chain connects TRBV27 to TRBJ1-3, with unresolved D. The V gene's germline CDR1 is MNHEY and CDR2 SMNVEV (reference sequence). This CDR3 is 16 amino acids long. V shed 3 bases and J shed 4 bases, with 16 bases lying between them. CDR3 DNA sequence: TGTGCCAGCAGTTTGGGGTCCGGGCGAGGGGGAAACACCATATATTTT. It codes for CASSLGSGRGGNTIYF.

CDR3 loop: CASSQLAGGADTQYF. The CDR3 coding sequence is TGTGCCAGCAGCCAACTTGCGGGAGGTGCAGATACGCAGTATTTT. This rearrangement joins TRBV3-1 to TRBJ2-3; 8 bases line up with TRBD2. Unmatched junction bases numbered 5, after V lost 2 bases and J lost 4 bases. The germline CDR1 and CDR2 sequences are LGHDT and YNNKEL (reference sequence). CDR3 length: 15 amino acids.

J is TRBJ2-7 and V is TRBV3-1, with 7 bases matching TRBD2. Germline trimming cut 0 bases from V and 6 bases from J; bases unmatched to any gene: 11. This CDR3 is built from 16 residues. Germline CDR1 reads LGHDT; CDR2 reads YNNKEL (reference sequence). CDR3 nucleotides: TGTGCCAGCAGCCAAGAAGGGACGGTGCGGGGGAGCGAGCAGTACTTC. It is translated as CASSQEGTVRGSEQYF.

Turning to this clonotype: Given a much more abundant clone one base away, this may be a read error. In this CDR3 the conserved last residue, phenylalanine or tryptophan, is missing, so a read error is likely. The chain employs TRBV20-1 and TRBJ2-2; no definite D call. Germline CDR1 DFQATT, CDR2 SNEGSKA (reference sequence). The CDR3 runs 15 residues. V lost 0 bases and J 1 base, leaving 9 bases between the germline ends. The CDR3 sequence is CSARDAVKNTGELFL. DNA for the CDR3: TGCAGTGCTAGAGACGCGGTCAAGAACACCGGGGAGCTGTTTCTT.

Regarding this clonotype: As the CDR3 is not closed by the conserved phenylalanine or tryptophan, this likely results from a read error. The chain uses TRBV11-3 and TRBJ1-3; 9 bases agree with TRBD1. This CDR3 has 15 residues. Germline CDR1 and CDR2: SGHNT and YENEEA. V was pared by 5 bases and J by 2 bases, with 4 bases of the junction left unmatched. CDR3 in amino acids: CASSPGQGPGNTIYL. The CDR3 nucleotides read TGTGCCAGCAGCCCGGGACAGGGTCCTGGAAACACCATATATCTT.